One TCR beta chain is described in this entry. The CDR3 is 21 amino acids. Germline assignment: CDR1 SGHDN and CDR2 FVKESK. V was pared by 4 bases and J by 3 bases, with 20 bases of the junction left unmatched. Profiled with immunoSEQ multiplex PCR; TCRdb holds only in-frame clones, not every one. Of some 310,000 clones detected, roughly 89% appear once; the ten largest clones hold over 8.5%. This specimen comes from a study of blood T cell repertoires in COVID-19. Study-level background: Sources were T cells, B-cell-depleted T cells, or PBMCs; the material itself was cDNA or gDNA.

Clinical history reported by participants formed the basis on which cohorts were assigned. The sample was PBMCs or T cells enriched from blood (not recorded which). The receptor comes from a woman aged 25-40 years who had recovered from COVID-19. J is TRBJ2-1 and V is TRBV14, with 11 bases aligning to TRBD1. CDR3 bases: TGTGCCAGCAGCCCCCCAATCCGGGACAGGGGGAGGACCGACTACTACAATGAGCAGTTCTTC. Translating gives CASSPPIRDRGRTDYYNEQFF.